The rows below give T cell receptor beta chains drawn from one sample of a study of T cells in tumors after PD-1 blockade. Profiling relied on immunoSEQ multiplex PCR, and the TCRdb table lists in-frame clones only, not all of them. This table has about 16,000 clones, about four fifths appearing once. This material consisted of PBMCs, taken after anti-PD-1 treatment. The origin of the receptors is a human donor with basal cell carcinoma. The CDR3 runs from the conserved cysteine through the conserved F or W. The D gene is left open where the match is weak. Not all rows give a size; the values are once, few, many and, for expanded clones, a class.

NA	TRBD2	TRBV2	TRBJ2-5	TGTGCCAGCAAAATCCGACTAGCGGGAGCAGAGACCCAGTACTTC	CASKIRLAGAETQYF
large	TRBD2	TRBV4-3	TRBJ2-1	TGCGCCAGCAGCCAAGATTCGGGGGGGCGTGAGCAGTTCTTC	CASSQDSGGREQFF
NA	NA	TRBV18	TRBJ1-4	TGTGCCAGCTCCGATCCGGGCAGGGGTTCTAATGAAAAACTGTTTTTT	CASSDPGRGSNEKLFF
NA	TRBD1	TRBV5-6	TRBJ2-7	TGTGCCAGCAGCTATACAGGGGGCTACCTGGACGAGCAGTACTTC	CASSYTGGYLDEQYF
NA	TRBD1	TRBV30	TRBJ1-5	TGTGCCTGGAGTGTCTCTCAGGGGGATCAGCCCCAGCATTTT	CAWSVSQGDQPQHF
NA	TRBD1	TRBV19	TRBJ1-1	TGTGCCAGTACCCTGACAGGGGACCTTAGTGTTGCTTTCTTT	CASTLTGDLSVAFF
few	NA	TRBV6-6	TRBJ1-3	TGTGCCAGCAGTTACTCGGTTTCCGGAAACACCATATATTTT	CASSYSVSGNTIYF
NA	TRBD2	TRBV2	TRBJ2-1	TGTGCCCCCAGTGATGGGTGGGCGCGGGAGGGGAGCTCCTACAATGAGCAGTTCTTC	CAPSDGWAREGSSYNEQFF
NA	NA	TRBV2	TRBJ2-7	TGTGCCAGCAAACTGGCGCTGCTAAGGCACGAGCAGTACTTC	CASKLALLRHEQYF
NA	NA	TRBV5-4	TRBJ2-7	TGTGCCAGCAGCTTGGATAGGGCTGGCGAGCAGTACTTC	CASSLDRAGEQYF
NA	TRBD1	TRBV24-1	TRBJ2-5	TGTGCCACCAGTGACCCGGGACAGGGGAACTCCCAAGAGACCCAGTACTTC	CATSDPGQGNSQETQYF
NA	NA	TRBV9	TRBJ2-5	TGTGCCAGCAGCCCCGGAAAAGGGTTCCAAGAGACCCAGTACTTC	CASSPGKGFQETQYF
NA	NA	TRBV28	TRBJ1-2	TGTGCCAGCAGTCAAGCTAACTATGGCTACACCTTC	CASSQANYGYTF
NA	TRBD1	TRBV2	TRBJ2-6	TGTGCCAGCAGTGAAGCAGGGACAGGGGGCTACTACTCTGGGGCCAACGTCCTGACTTTC	CASSEAGTGGYYSGANVLTF
NA	NA	TRBV5-4	TRBJ1-4	TGTGCCAGCAGCCTTAACTTACAGGAACCTAATGAAAAACTGTTTTTT	CASSLNLQEPNEKLFF
NA	TRBD1	TRBV29-1	TRBJ2-7	TGCAGCGTTGAAGGGGAGACAGGGCCCTACGAGCAGTACTTC	CSVEGETGPYEQYF
NA	NA	TRBV6-2/TRBV6-3	TRBJ1-1	TGTGCCAGCAGTTACAGAGGAAACACTGAAGCTTTCTTT	CASSYRGNTEAFF
NA	TRBD2	TRBV7-9	TRBJ2-2	TGTGCCAGAGAGGACCGGCTAGCGGGAGGGCCCACCGGGGAGCTGTTTTTT	CAREDRLAGGPTGELFF
NA	NA	TRBV29-1	TRBJ2-1	TGCAGCGTTGGGTCAGAGAGCTCCTACAATGAGCAGTTCTTC	CSVGSESSYNEQFF
NA	NA	TRBV7-2	TRBJ2-7	TGTGCCAGCAGCTTAGGCGGGGCGAGCTCCTACGAGCAGTACTTC	CASSLGGASSYEQYF
NA	NA	TRBV4-2	TRBJ2-1	TGTGCCAGCAGCCAAGATGAAGGCCGGGACCAGGCGTTCTTC	CASSQDEGRDQAFF
NA	NA	TRBV9	TRBJ1-3	TGTGCCAGCAGCGTACTTCAAGAGGGCTCTGGAAACACCATATATTTT	CASSVLQEGSGNTIYF
few	NA	TRBV3-1/TRBV3-2	TRBJ1-3	TGTGCCAGCAGCCAAGCTGGAAACACCATATATTTT	CASSQAGNTIYF
NA	NA	TRBV27	TRBJ1-3	TGTGCCAGGCACGGGGTAAAGTATTTT	CARHGVKYF
few	NA	TRBV2	TRBJ2-2	TGTGCCAGCATTTCGGGCTCGGAGCTGTTTTTT	CASISGSELFF
NA	NA	TRBV18	TRBJ2-1	TGTGCCAGCTCCCCCGTCACAGGGAGTTCCAATGAGCAGTTCTTC	CASSPVTGSSNEQFF
NA	NA	TRBV18	TRBJ1-1	TGTGCCAGCTCGCCTCAGGGGAACACTGAAGCTTTCTTT	CASSPQGNTEAFF